The rows below give T cell receptor beta chains drawn from one sample of a study of human T cells and chemical hapten exposure. TCRdb passed the RACE reads through MiXCR, listing each CDR3 protein once. There are 130,000 or so distinct CDR3 sequences in the sample; approximately 9.5% occur only once, and 1.5% to 2% lies in the top ten. Sequenced: whole blood. The source of these receptors is a male donor in good health. Some clones in this sample may be carry-over from other donors' samples. CDR3s include the opening cysteine and the closing phenylalanine or tryptophan. A D gene is named only where the DNA matches it firmly.

>TRBV20-1|TRBD1
CSARDRGRGDTEAFF
>TRBV7-9|TRBD1
CSSSLQGGLSEAFF
>TRBV29-1|NA
CSVVGRPDGSGANVLTF
>TRBV12-3/TRBV12-4|NA
CASIRGAYNEQFF
>TRBV6-2/TRBV6-3|NA
CASSYSDMNTEAFF
>TRBV2|NA
CASSGGYTEAFF
>TRBV6-6|NA
CASSYSGQRSLPQPQHF
>TRBV5-1|NA
CASNIDGPHNVQYF
>TRBV29-1|NA
CSVDRGRANTGELFF
>TRBV12-5|NA
CASGLVPGVNTGELFF
>TRBV30|TRBD1
CAWSVPGGDEKLFF
>TRBV5-1|TRBD2
CASSTGLEEQFF
>TRBV20-1|NA
CSARRDGLYEQYF
>TRBV12-3/TRBV12-4|NA
CASSSFGGLEETQYF
>TRBV6-1|TRBD1
CASIWTGGLITEAFF
>TRBV2|TRBD1
CASTQTGGGYGYTF
>TRBV7-2|NA
CASSLVPIGGVMNTEAFF
>TRBV7-9|NA
CASSLGSPLHF
>TRBV29-1|NA
CSVAMGYNEQFF
>TRBV23-1|NA
CASSQFPCGRAYEQYF
>TRBV5-1|NA
CASSNRQNTGELFF
>TRBV9|TRBD2
CASTPGGTSGSYEQYF
>TRBV19|TRBD1
CASRETGGINTGELFF
>TRBV20-1|TRBD2
CSAIASGGVAGELFF
>TRBV7-7|NA
CASSFSRSQETQYF
>TRBV5-4|TRBD1
CASSLDWDRDYEQYF
>TRBV6-5|TRBD1
CASSYSTGVYEQYF
>TRBV15|NA
CATSTRTVTNAEAFF
>TRBV5-1|NA
CASSGRDNSPLHF
>TRBV6-6|TRBD2
CASSSRLAGAGEGYNEQFF
>TRBV29-1|TRBD2
CSVGLAGGQETQYF
>TRBV29-1|NA
CSVAAAGSYEQYF
>TRBV7-2|NA
CASSTDPSSYEQYF
>TRBV10-3|NA
CAISSTGRSDTQYF
>TRBV3-1|NA
CASSQEKLGGNTGELFF
>TRBV5-5|TRBD1
CASSLEEGEGARKLFF
>TRBV25-1|NA
CASSDPSGEGPPRYEQYF
>TRBV11-2|NA
CASSLTGGTDTQYF
>TRBV20-1|NA
CSAVQNNQPQDF
>TRBV6-5|TRBD1
CASSNLDRSSYEQYF
>TRBV18|TRBD1
CASSRDRQETQYF
>TRBV19|TRBD1
CASSSRDRPPYEQYF